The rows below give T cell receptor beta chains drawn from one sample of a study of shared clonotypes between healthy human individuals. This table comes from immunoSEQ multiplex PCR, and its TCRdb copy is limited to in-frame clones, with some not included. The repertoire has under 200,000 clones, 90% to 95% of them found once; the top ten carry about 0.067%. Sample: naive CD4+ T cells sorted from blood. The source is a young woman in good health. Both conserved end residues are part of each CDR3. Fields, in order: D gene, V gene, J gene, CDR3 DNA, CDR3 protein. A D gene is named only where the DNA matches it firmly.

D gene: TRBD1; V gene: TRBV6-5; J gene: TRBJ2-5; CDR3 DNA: TGTGCCAGCACCCCTACAGGGGGTGAAGAGACCCAGTACTTC; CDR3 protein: CASTPTGGEETQYF
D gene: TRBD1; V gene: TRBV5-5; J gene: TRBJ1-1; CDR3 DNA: TGTGCCAGCAGCTCGCTAGACAGGGGGCGGGCTGAAGCTTTCTTT; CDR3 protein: CASSSLDRGRAEAFF
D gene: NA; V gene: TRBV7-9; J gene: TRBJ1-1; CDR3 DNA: TGTGCCAGCAGCTTAGTAGAGATCACTGAAGCTTTCTTT; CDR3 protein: CASSLVEITEAFF
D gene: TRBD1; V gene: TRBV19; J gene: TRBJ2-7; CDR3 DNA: TGTGCCAGTAGTAGGACAGGGGGGATCGAGCAGTACTTC; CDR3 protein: CASSRTGGIEQYF
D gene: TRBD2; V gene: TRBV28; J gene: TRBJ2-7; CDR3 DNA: TGTGCCAGCATATCCAGCGGGACCTACGAGCAGTACTTC; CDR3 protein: CASISSGTYEQYF
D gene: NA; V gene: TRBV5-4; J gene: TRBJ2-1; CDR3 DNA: TGTGCCAGCAGCTTGTCCTACCAAGCTTCGGGAAGCAATGAGCAGTTCTTC; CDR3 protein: CASSLSYQASGSNEQFF
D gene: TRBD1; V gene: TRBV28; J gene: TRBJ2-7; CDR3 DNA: TGTGCCAGCACGGGGACAGGGACAGACGAGCAGTACTTC; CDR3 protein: CASTGTGTDEQYF
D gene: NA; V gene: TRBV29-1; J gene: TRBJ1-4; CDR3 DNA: TGCAGCGTTGTAGGGGGGAATGAAAAACTGTTTTTT; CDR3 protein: CSVVGGNEKLFF
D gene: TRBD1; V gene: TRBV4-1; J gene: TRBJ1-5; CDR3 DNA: TGCGCCAGCAGCCGTCTCCCAGTCCGTTTCGGACAGGAGATCGGAGATCAGCCCCAGCATTTT; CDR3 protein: CASSRLPVRFGQEIGDQPQHF
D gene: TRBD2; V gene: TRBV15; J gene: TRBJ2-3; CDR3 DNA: TGTGCCACCAGCAGAGAGCTTCTTGGACTAGCGGGAGCAGATACGCAGTATTTT; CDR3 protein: CATSRELLGLAGADTQYF
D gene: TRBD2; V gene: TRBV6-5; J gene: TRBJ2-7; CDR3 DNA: TGTGCCAGCAGTTACGGCGCGGGAGTGGGGTCCTACGAGCAGTACTTC; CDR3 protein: CASSYGAGVGSYEQYF
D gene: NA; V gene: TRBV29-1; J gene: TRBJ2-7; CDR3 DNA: TGCAGCGTTTACTCAGGGATGTACTACGAGCAGTACTTC; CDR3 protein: CSVYSGMYYEQYF
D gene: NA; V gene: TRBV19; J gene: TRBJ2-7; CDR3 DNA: TGTGCCAGTAGTCCCGACAGCAGCTACGAGCAGTACTTC; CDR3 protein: CASSPDSSYEQYF
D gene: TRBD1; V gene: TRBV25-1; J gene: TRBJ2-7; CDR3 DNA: TGTGCCAGCAGTGAATCCGGGACAGTGTCCTACGAGCAGTACTTC; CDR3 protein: CASSESGTVSYEQYF
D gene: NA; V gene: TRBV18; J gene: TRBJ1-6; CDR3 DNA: TGTGCCAGCTCACCAGCCAGCAATTCACCCCTCCACTTT; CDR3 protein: CASSPASNSPLHF
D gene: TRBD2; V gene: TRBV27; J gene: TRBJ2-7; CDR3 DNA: TGTGCCAGCAGAGCTAAAACTAGCGGGACCTACGAGCAGTACTTC; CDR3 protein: CASRAKTSGTYEQYF
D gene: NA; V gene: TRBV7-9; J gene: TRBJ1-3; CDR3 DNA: TGTGCCAGCAGCTTAGATGGAAGCGTGGACACCATATATTTT; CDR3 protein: CASSLDGSVDTIYF
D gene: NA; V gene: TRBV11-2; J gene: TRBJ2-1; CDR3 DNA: TGTGCCAGCAGCTACTCAGGGGTACGCAATGAGCAGTTCTTC; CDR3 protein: CASSYSGVRNEQFF
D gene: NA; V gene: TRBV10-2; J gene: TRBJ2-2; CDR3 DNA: TGCGCCAGTAGGGACGATAACACCGGGGAGCTGTTTTTT; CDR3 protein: CASRDDNTGELFF
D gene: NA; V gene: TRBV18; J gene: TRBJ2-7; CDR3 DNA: TGTGCCAGCTCACCACCGTCCGAACCCTACGAGCAGTACTTC; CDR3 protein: CASSPPSEPYEQYF